Here is one T cell receptor (beta chain) with its context. The authors' processing: Quantification of nucleated cells was approximated via reference gene primer amplification. Using immunoSEQ multiplex PCR, the repertoire was profiled, and TCRdb retains in-frame clones only, with some absent. The V and J calls and clone size were taken over from that table, and D and trimming were inferred from the DNA. The repertoire has roughly 290,000 clones, 87% of them found once; the top ten carry 7.8%. This entry comes from a study of blood T cell repertoires in COVID-19. Sequenced: peripheral blood. This receptor was identified in a woman between 50 and 59 years old who had recovered from COVID-19.

The CDR3 loop reads CASSQEWGAGANVLTF. Here the CDR3 DNA reads TGCGCCAGCAGCCAAGAGTGGGGGGCTGGGGCCAACGTCCTGACTTTC. The rearrangement uses TRBV4-1 and TRBJ2-6; D perhaps matches TRBD2 (6 bases). Germline V lookup: CDR1 MGHRA, CDR2 YSYEKL. The V and J ends lost 0 bases and 2 bases respectively, with 8 bases between them. The CDR3 length is 16 residues.